There are a few counts of the clone carrying this T cell receptor beta chain. Its specificity is not known. These data are taken from a study of post-analysis software for immune sequencing data. Unique molecular identifiers had been added to the TCR beta cDNA libraries. TCRdb processed the PCR reads anew with MiXCR; each CDR3 protein has one entry. Of about 200,000 distinct CDR3 sequences in the sample, 29% were seen once. Study conclusions and caveats: Strong same-batch co-clustering of samples appeared with F measure clustering. Relative to controls, patients had several TRBV segments at higher frequency, with TRBV5-6, TRBV5-1 and TRBV20-1 among these.

The CDR3 extends over 16 amino acids. V gave up 4 bases and J gave up 15 bases; unmatched junction bases: 13. This chain links TRBV12-3 or TRBV12-4 with TRBJ2-1; 15 positions agree with TRBD2. The sequence derives from a girl between 2 and 17 years old with multiple sclerosis. Material: blood. CDR3 in DNA: TGTGCCAGCAGTTCGGGACTAGCGGGAGGCGAGTGGAATCCGTTCTTC. It translates to CASSSGLAGGEWNPFF.